This entry is about one TCR beta chain. This CDR3 has 14 residues. Germline trimming cut 4 bases from V and 4 bases from J; bases unmatched to any gene: 6. Per the germline V gene, CDR1 is MNHEY and CDR2 is SMNVEV (reference sequence). This entry is derived from a study of blood T cell repertoires in COVID-19. Study overall: Material from acute and convalescent COVID-19 was sourced from the United States, Italy and Spain.

Data came from immunoSEQ multiplex PCR; TCRdb stores just in-frame clones and leaves some out. Of about 130,000 clones listed, around 85% are singletons. This receptor was obtained from a woman older than 75 with acute or convalescent COVID-19. Sample: peripheral blood. The chain carries TRBV27 and TRBJ1-2, with 7 bases that match TRBD1. The DNA for the CDR3 is TGTGCCAGCAGTTCACATACAGGGGCCTATGGCTACACCTTC. Translation: CASSSHTGAYGYTF.